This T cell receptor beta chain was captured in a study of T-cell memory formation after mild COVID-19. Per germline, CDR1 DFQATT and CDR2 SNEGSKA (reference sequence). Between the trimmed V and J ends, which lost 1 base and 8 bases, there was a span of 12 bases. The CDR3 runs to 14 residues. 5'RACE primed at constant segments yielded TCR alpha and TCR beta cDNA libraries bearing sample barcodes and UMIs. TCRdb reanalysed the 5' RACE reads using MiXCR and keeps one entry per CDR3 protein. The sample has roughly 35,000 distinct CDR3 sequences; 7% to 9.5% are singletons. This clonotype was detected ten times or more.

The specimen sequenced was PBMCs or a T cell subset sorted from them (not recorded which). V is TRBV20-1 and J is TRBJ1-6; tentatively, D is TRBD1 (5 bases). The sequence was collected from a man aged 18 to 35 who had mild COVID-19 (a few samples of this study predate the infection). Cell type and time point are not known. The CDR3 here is CSARGGVGDSPLHF. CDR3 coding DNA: TGCAGTGCTAGAGGGGGGGTGGGGGATTCACCCCTCCACTTT.